This T cell receptor beta chain stems from a study of T cells in Graves' hyperthyroidism and ophthalmopathy. Study-wide background: Peripheral blood was secured at the point of initial diagnosis, before any treatment.

Study observations and caveats: Within blood appeared most thyroid clonotypes that had expanded above 0.001.

This clonotype was observed a few times. What it recognizes is unknown. The V end was cut by 5 bases, the J end by 4 bases, with 10 bases between. The CDR3 is 13 residues long. Hyperthyroidism of Graves' type that showed no ophthalmopathy progression within 18 months was stable. Amplified TCR beta CDR3 regions derived from RNA transcripts. An initial round of RT-PCR targeting the TCR CDR3 relied on the HTBI primer set. MiXCR, applied by TCRdb to the multiplex PCR reads, yields one record per CDR3 protein. The sample has around 580,000 distinct CDR3 sequences, approximately 15% seen once; the top ten hold about 18%.

The gene calls are TRBV12-3 or TRBV12-4 and TRBJ2-3; D unclear. The origin of this receptor is a woman younger than 35 with Graves' hyperthyroidism. Material for sequencing was blood. CDR3 sequence (DNA): TGTGCCAGCAGTCCCGGAGCATCAGATACGCAGTATTTT. It yields the protein CASSPGASDTQYF.